The source of this T cell receptor (beta chain) is a study of T cell clusters in autoimmune cytopenias. Study at large: Healthy control donors averaged roughly 56 years of age, with a median of nearly 60 years.

TRB amplification used 250 ng of peripheral blood genomic DNA. Germline-derived CDR1 and CDR2 are PRHDT and FYEKMQ (reference sequence). The CDR3 contains 16 residues. One tube held mixed TRB-A and TRB-B primer pools for touch-down PCR. From its re-call of the multiplex PCR reads, TCRdb lists each CDR3 protein once, without DNA. This listing includes around 9,700 distinct CDR3 sequences. A word on this clonotype: Its target is not known.

Findings and limits, study-wide: TRB repertoire shifts in secondary cytopenia and chronic lymphocytic leukemia mostly reflected lymphoma, not autoimmunity.

This same sample was also part of a study on T cell repertoires in aging, cancer and after chemotherapy. That report adds: Compared with age-matched healthy donors, untreated hematological or solid cancer patients showed higher blood TCR clonality. Healthy donors lost TCR diversity with age mainly through richness, cancer patients through richness and evenness.

Sequencing input: peripheral blood. The chain joins TRBV13 to TRBJ2-1; TCRdb lists TRBD1, though no DNA is available to test this call. This receptor was obtained from a human donor in good health. CDR3: CASSFLRQGGYNEQFF.